This T cell receptor (beta chain) was documented in a study of blood T cell repertoires in COVID-19. Study background: COVID-19 samples from acute and convalescent phases originated in the United States, Italy and Spain. The cDNA or gDNA used as material had been derived from T cells, B-cell-depleted T cells, or PBMCs.

This CDR3 has 14 residues. Germline V gene lookup returns CDR1 MNHEY and CDR2 SVGAGI. V dropped 6 bases and J dropped 7 bases, with 17 bases sitting between them. As originally analysed: It was from reference gene primer amplification that nucleated cell counts were estimated. The protocol was immunoSEQ multiplex PCR, while the TCRdb copy is restricted to in-frame clones and leaves out a portion. The V and J calls and clone size are taken from that table; D and trimming were inferred from the DNA. Here the sample spans about 140,000 clones, roughly 80% being singletons. Sequenced sample: peripheral blood. V usage is TRBV6-5 and J usage is TRBJ2-3, with D tentatively TRBD2 (6 bases). The receptor was isolated from a human donor in a cohort sampled during active COVID-19. The CDR3 is CASRADAGINTQYF. CDR3 DNA sequence: TGTGCCAGCAGGGCGGACGCGGGGATAAATACGCAGTATTTT.